Shown below are 12 T cell receptor beta chains from a single sample sequenced in a study of blood T cells in healthy people across ages. Alongside a J-beta primer mix, a sample-barcoded 5' primer served in a second PCR lasting about 6 to 11 cycles. TCRdb re-derived calls from the 5' RACE reads in MiXCR, one entry per CDR3 protein. The data contain around 800,000 distinct CDR3 sequences, 40% to 50% of them seen just once; the ten biggest clones take up nearly 20%. Sequencing was done on a sample of blood. Receptor source: a man aged 55 to 70 in good health.

The chain links TRBV5-5 to TRBJ1-4, with a tentative D call TRBD1 (5 bases). Trimming removed 5 bases from V and 7 bases from J, with 12 bases in between. The CDR3 runs 13 residues. CDR1 and CDR2 (germline): SGHKS, YYEKEE (reference sequence). The CDR3 reads CASSGTRVEKLFF. The CDR3 nucleotides read TGTGCCAGCAGTGGGACTCGGGTTGAAAAACTGTTTTTT.

This clonotype showed up many times. Possible read error: a much larger clone is one base away. The chain joins TRBV5-1 to TRBJ2-7; the D is unclear. The CDR3 runs 13 residues. V was cut by 3 bases and J by 1 base, with 8 bases left in between. The germline V gene encodes CDR1 SGHRS and CDR2 YFSETQ. The DNA of the CDR3 is TGCGCCAGCAGCTGGGCCGCTTCCTACGAGCAGTACTTC. It translates to CASSWAASYEQYF.

This clonotype was seen repeatedly, ten times or more. The J gene is TRBJ1-2, the V gene TRBV10-3; D ambiguous. Germline V gene data show CDR1 as ENHRY and CDR2 as SYGVKD. The CDR3 covers 10 residues. V dropped 7 bases and J dropped 6 bases, with 6 bases sitting between them. The CDR3 DNA sequence: TGTGCCATCAAGGGTCATGGCTACACCTTC. This gives the protein CAIKGHGYTF.

This sequence joins TRBV14 and TRBJ2-7; 8 nucleotides align to TRBD1. Germline V gives CDR1 SGHDN, CDR2 FVKESK. The CDR3 extends over 15 amino acids. J lost 2 bases, V lost 4 bases, and 7 bases had no gene match. The CDR3 protein is CASSPRGDRPYEQYF. The CDR3 DNA follows: TGTGCCAGCAGCCCCAGAGGGGACAGGCCCTACGAGCAGTACTTC. Complete variable domain (other parts from reference TRBV14 and TRBJ2-7): EAGVTQFPSHSVIEKGQTVTLRCDPISGHDNLYWYRRVMGKEIKFLLHFVKESKQDESGMPNNRFLAERTGGTYSTLKVQPAELEDSGVYFCASSPRGDRPYEQYFGPGTRLTVT.

This rearrangement joins TRBV6-5 to TRBJ2-1, with D perhaps TRBD2 (7 bases). The CDR3 runs to 12 residues. V was clipped by 10 bases and J by 5 bases, with 12 bases between them. In germline, CDR1 is MNHEY, CDR2 SVGAGI. CDR3 coding DNA: TGTGCCATTGGGGGGGGGCACAATGAGCAGTTCTTC. Translated: CAIGGGHNEQFF.

This chain joins TRBV7-6 and TRBJ2-2; 10 bases line up with TRBD2. Germline V gene sequence: CDR1 SGHVS, CDR2 FNYEAQ. The CDR3 is made up of 17 amino acids. V gave up 3 bases and J gave up 0 bases; unmatched junction bases: 4. CDR3 DNA sequence: TGTGCCAGCAGCTTGAGTAGCGGGGGGACGAACACCGGGGAGCTGTTTTTT. Translating gives CASSLSSGGTNTGELFF.

The V call is TRBV6-1, the J call TRBJ2-2; 7 nucleotides align to TRBD1. Germline CDR1 is MNHNS and CDR2 is SASEGT. The V and J ends lost 6 bases and 4 bases, in that order; junction bases with no gene match: 11. The length of the CDR3 is 16 residues. The CDR3 DNA follows: TGTGCCAGCAGGCCGACAGGGCTTCGGGGCACCGGGGAGCTGTTTTTT. Translating it yields CASRPTGLRGTGELFF.

The rearrangement uses TRBV20-1 and TRBJ2-7; no clear D. This CDR3 has 13 residues. V shed 7 bases and J shed 2 bases, with 15 bases lying between them. CDR1 and CDR2 from the germline V gene are DFQATT and SNEGSKA (reference sequence). Here the CDR3 reads CSVAAQSPYEQYF. CDR3 DNA: TGCAGTGTGGCCGCTCAGAGCCCCTACGAGCAGTACTTC.

In this sample, this clonotype turned up a few times. V is TRBV7-9 and J is TRBJ2-3; TRBD1 or TRBD2 may be the D gene (5 bases each). The germline V and J ends were trimmed by 11 bases and 10 bases, with 19 bases remaining between them. This CDR3 comprises 12 residues. Germline V gives CDR1 SEHNR, CDR2 FQNEAQ (reference sequence). CDR3 loop: CAYSPGPRAQYF. CDR3 nucleotides: TGTGCCTACTCACCGGGACCTAGGGCGCAGTATTTT.

CDR3 region: CASSYRGQDEQYF. CDR3 DNA sequence: TGTGCCAGCAGCTACAGGGGGCAGGACGAGCAGTACTTC. J is TRBJ2-4 and V is TRBV7-2; 9 bases fit TRBD1. The J call may be mistaken, given a closer DNA end match to TRBJ2-7. The CDR3 length is 13 residues. Germline V lookup: CDR1 SGHTA, CDR2 FQGNSA.

This sequence joins TRBV12-3 or TRBV12-4 and TRBJ2-7, with TRBD1 identical over 7 bases. With V trimmed by 6 bases and J by 7 bases, 21 bases remained unmatched. The CDR3 is made up of 17 amino acids. The CDR3, as DNA: TGTGCCAGCAGGCTGGGACCCTCCGGGACAGCGATCAATGAGCAGTACTTC. Translation gives CASRLGPSGTAINEQYF.

V usage is TRBV4-1 and J usage is TRBJ2-3; 7 bases match TRBD1. Germline lookup yields CDR1 MGHRA and CDR2 YSYEKL. V lost 6 bases and J lost 0; bases outside the gene matches: 9. The CDR3 sequence is 16 residues long. CDR3 in amino acids: CASSLGPGQSTDTQYF. Written as DNA, the CDR3 is TGCGCCAGCAGTCTAGGTCCGGGACAGAGCACAGATACGCAGTATTTT.